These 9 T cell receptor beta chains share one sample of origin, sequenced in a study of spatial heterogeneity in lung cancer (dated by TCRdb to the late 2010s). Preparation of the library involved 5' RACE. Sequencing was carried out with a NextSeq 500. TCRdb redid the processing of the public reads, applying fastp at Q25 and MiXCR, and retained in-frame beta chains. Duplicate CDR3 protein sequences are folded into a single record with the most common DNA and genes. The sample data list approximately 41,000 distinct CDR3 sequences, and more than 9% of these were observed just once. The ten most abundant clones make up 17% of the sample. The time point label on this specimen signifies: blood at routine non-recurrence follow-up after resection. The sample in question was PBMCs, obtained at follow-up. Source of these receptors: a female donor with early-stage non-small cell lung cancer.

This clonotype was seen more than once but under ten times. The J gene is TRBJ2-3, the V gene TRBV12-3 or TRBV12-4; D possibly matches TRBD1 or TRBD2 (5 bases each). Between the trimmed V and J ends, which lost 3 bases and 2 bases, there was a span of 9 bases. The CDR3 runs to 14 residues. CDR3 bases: TGTGCCAGCAGTTTGCAGGGACCCACAGATACGCAGTATTTT. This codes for CASSLQGPTDTQYF.

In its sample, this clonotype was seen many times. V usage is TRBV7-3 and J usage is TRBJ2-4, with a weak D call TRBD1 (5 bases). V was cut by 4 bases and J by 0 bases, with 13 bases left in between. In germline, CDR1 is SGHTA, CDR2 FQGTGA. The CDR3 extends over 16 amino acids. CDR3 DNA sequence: TGTGCCAGCAGCTACCAGGGTGGCTTAGCCAAAAACATTCAGTACTTC. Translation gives CASSYQGGLAKNIQYF.

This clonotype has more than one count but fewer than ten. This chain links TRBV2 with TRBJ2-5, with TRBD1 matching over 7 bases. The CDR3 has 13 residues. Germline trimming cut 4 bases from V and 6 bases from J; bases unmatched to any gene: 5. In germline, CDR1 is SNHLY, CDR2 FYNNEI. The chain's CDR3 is CASSGGTVQTQYF. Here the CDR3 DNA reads TGTGCCAGCAGTGGGGGGACAGTCCAGACCCAGTACTTC.

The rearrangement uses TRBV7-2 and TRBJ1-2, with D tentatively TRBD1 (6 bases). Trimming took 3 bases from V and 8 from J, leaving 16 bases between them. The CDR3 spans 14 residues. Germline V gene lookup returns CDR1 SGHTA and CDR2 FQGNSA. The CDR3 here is CASSFRDTLGGYTF. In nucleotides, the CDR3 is TGTGCCAGCAGCTTCCGGGACACCCTGGGCGGCTACACCTTC. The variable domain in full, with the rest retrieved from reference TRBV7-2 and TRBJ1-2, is GAGVSQSPSNKVTEKGKDVELRCDPISGHTALYWYRQSLGQGLEFLIYFQGNSAPDKSGLPSDRFSAERTGGSVSTLTIQRTQQEDSAVYLCASSFRDTLGGYTFGSGTRLTVV.

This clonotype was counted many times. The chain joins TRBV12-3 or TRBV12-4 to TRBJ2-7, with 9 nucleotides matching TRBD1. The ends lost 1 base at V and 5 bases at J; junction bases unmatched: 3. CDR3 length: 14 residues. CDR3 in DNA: TGTGCCAGCAGTTTAGGACAGGGGGTCAACGAGCAGTACTTC. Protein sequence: CASSLGQGVNEQYF.

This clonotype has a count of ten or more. CDR3 protein: CASSLLSSAASNTEAFF. CDR3 DNA sequence: TGTGCCAGCAGTTTATTGAGTTCGGCAGCGTCGAACACTGAAGCTTTCTTT. V gene TRBV28 combines with J gene TRBJ1-1; D remains unclear. The length of the CDR3 is 17 residues. The germline gives CDR1 MDHEN, CDR2 SYDVKM. Deletions cut 1 base from V and 1 base from J, with 16 bases between.

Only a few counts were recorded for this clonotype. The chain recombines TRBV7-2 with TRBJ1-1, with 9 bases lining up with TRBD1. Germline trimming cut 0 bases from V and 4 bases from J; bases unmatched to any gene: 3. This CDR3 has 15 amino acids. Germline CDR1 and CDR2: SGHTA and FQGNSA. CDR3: CASSLARTGVTEAFF. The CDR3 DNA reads TGTGCCAGCAGCTTAGCCCGGACAGGGGTCACTGAAGCTTTCTTT.

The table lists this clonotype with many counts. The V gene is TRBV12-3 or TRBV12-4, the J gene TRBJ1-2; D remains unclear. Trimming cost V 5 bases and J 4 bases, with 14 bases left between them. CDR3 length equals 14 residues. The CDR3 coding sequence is TGTGCCAGCAGTCCCAGGAGTATCGGCTATGGCTACACCTTC. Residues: CASSPRSIGYGYTF.

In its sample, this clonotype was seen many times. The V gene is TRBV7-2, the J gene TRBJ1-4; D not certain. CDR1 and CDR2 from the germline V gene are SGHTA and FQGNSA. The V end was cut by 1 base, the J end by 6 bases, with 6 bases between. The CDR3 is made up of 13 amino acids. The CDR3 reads CASSLVADEKLFF. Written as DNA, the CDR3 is TGTGCCAGCAGCTTAGTTGCCGATGAAAAACTGTTTTTT.